These 23 T cell receptor beta chains came from one sample sequenced in a study of control samples from healthy donors and cancer patients. Using immunoSEQ multiplex PCR, the repertoire was profiled, and TCRdb retains in-frame clones only, with some absent. This sample yields about 150,000 clones, of which about 94% are seen a single time; about 5.2% belongs to the top ten. The sequenced sample consisted of blood. The receptors derive from a man in his forties in good health.

The gene calls are TRBV20-1 and TRBJ1-1; D is unclear. The CDR3 consists of 11 residues. The ends were cut back, 6 bases at V and 5 bases at J, with 10 bases in the middle. Germline CDR1 DFQATT, CDR2 SNEGSKA (reference sequence). CDR3 nucleotides: TGCAGTGCGGCCCGGGGAACTGAAGCTTTCTTT. Its translation is CSAARGTEAFF.

The chain uses TRBV9 and TRBJ1-4; 7 bases line up with TRBD1. The CDR3 extends over 14 amino acids. The germline V gene has CDR1 SGDLS and CDR2 YYNGEE. After removal of 3 bases from V and 3 bases from J, the junction contained 2 bases not matched to a gene. In DNA form, the CDR3 reads TGTGCCAGCAGCGAGGGGGCAGCTAATGAAAAACTGTTTTTT. Protein: CASSEGAANEKLFF.

The V call is TRBV27, the J call TRBJ2-7, with D tentatively TRBD1 (5 bases). Germline CDR1 MNHEY, CDR2 SMNVEV (reference sequence). This CDR3 region has 16 residues. The V gene lost 5 bases and the J gene lost 2 bases, with 19 bases spanning the gap. The CDR3 DNA reads TGTGCCAGCAGTCTCGCCCAAGGGGCTACAACCTACGAGCAGTACTTC. As protein: CASSLAQGATTYEQYF.

J is TRBJ2-1 and V is TRBV10-2, with D unresolved. The germline gives CDR1 WSHSY, CDR2 SAAADI. The CDR3 extends over 13 amino acids. V was shortened by 5 bases and J by 5 bases, with 10 bases between the two germline ends. The CDR3 sequence: CASSIHGNNEQFF. In DNA, the CDR3 is TGCGCCAGCAGTATTCATGGAAACAATGAGCAGTTCTTC.

V gene TRBV9 combines with J gene TRBJ2-2; TRBD1 agrees at 8 bases. Germline values: CDR1 SGDLS, CDR2 YYNGEE. This CDR3 spans 16 amino acids. Trimming took 3 bases from V and 0 from J; bases not matched to a gene: 4. As DNA, the CDR3 is TGTGCCAGCAGCGAGGGACAGGCCGCGAACACCGGGGAGCTGTTTTTT. Translation: CASSEGQAANTGELFF.

The chain employs TRBV7-9 and TRBJ2-1, with D possibly TRBD1 on 5 matching bases. From germline, CDR1 is SEHNR and CDR2 FQNEAQ (reference sequence). The V and J ends lost 5 bases and 2 bases respectively, with 16 bases between them. This CDR3 contains 16 residues. Here the CDR3 reads CASSLGEGRAYNEQFF. The CDR3 DNA follows: TGTGCCAGCAGCCTAGGGGAAGGCAGGGCCTACAATGAGCAGTTCTTC.

This rearrangement joins TRBV5-1 to TRBJ1-4; 7 nucleotides line up with TRBD1. The V gene's germline CDR1 is SGHRS and CDR2 YFSETQ. J lost 5 bases, V lost 5 bases, and 6 bases had no gene match. The CDR3 sequence is 14 residues long. The CDR3 sequence: CASRAGTENEKLFF. The CDR3 nucleotides read TGCGCCAGCAGGGCCGGGACAGAAAATGAAAAACTGTTTTTT.

V gene TRBV2 combines with J gene TRBJ1-1; D not certain. The germline gives CDR1 SNHLY, CDR2 FYNNEI. V was trimmed by 3 bases and J by 5 bases, leaving 13 bases between them. The CDR3 loop spans 14 amino acids. In DNA, the CDR3 is TGTGCCAGCAGTGAGGGGAACCGTGGGACTGAAGCTTTCTTT. Protein sequence: CASSEGNRGTEAFF.

The rearrangement uses TRBV28 and TRBJ1-6; D gene ambiguous. The CDR3 consists of 18 residues. The V end lost 3 bases, the J end lost 5 bases, and 20 bases lay between the germline ends. Germline-derived CDR1 and CDR2 are MDHEN and SYDVKM. CDR3 DNA: TGTGCCAGCAGTTTCGCGGCTCTGCCCTCGGCTAATAATTCACCCCTCCACTTT. It codes for CASSFAALPSANNSPLHF.

The chain combines TRBV4-2 with TRBJ2-7, with TRBD2 matching 15 bases. The ends lost 1 base at V and 6 bases at J; junction bases unmatched: 4. The CDR3 spans 16 residues. Germline values: CDR1 LGHNA, CDR2 YNFKEQ. The CDR3 DNA follows: TGTGCCAGCAGCCAAGGGACTAGCGGGGGGGCCAGCGAGCAGTACTTC. Translated, it gives CASSQGTSGGASEQYF.

The chain combines TRBV3-1 (or the pseudogene TRBV3-2) with TRBJ2-7, with TRBD2 identical over 12 bases. With 2 bases clipped from V and 1 base from J, the junction kept 6 bases outside the gene matches. The CDR3 is 17 amino acids. CDR1 is LGHDT and CDR2 is YNNKEL in the germline V gene (reference sequence). CDR3 coding DNA: TGTGCCAGCAGCCAATCTGGACTAGCGGGGATTTCCTACGAGCAGTACTTC. Translation: CASSQSGLAGISYEQYF.

This chain links TRBV7-9 with TRBJ1-2; no clear D gene. Germline V CDR1 and CDR2: SEHNR, FQNEAQ (reference sequence). V lost 5 bases to trimming and J lost 4 bases, with 14 bases between them. The CDR3 consists of 14 residues. CDR3 DNA sequence: TGTGCCAGCAGCCCTGAAGGGCTGGGCTATGGCTACACCTTC. Its translation is CASSPEGLGYGYTF.

The V call is TRBV10-2, the J call TRBJ1-1; a weak D match, TRBD1 (5 bases). Trimming cost V 7 bases and J 2 bases, with 11 bases left between them. Germline V gene data show CDR1 as WSHSY and CDR2 as SAAADI. The CDR3 spans 13 residues. This CDR3 reads CASTGTSNTEAFF. In nucleotides, the CDR3 is TGCGCCAGCACCGGGACTTCCAACACTGAAGCTTTCTTT.

CDR3 bases: TGCAGTGCCCCGGACGGACCTGAAGCTTTCTTT. Translation gives CSAPDGPEAFF. The chain links TRBV20-1 to TRBJ1-1; no clear D gene. Germline V gene lookup returns CDR1 DFQATT and CDR2 SNEGSKA (reference sequence). The CDR3 sequence is 11 residues long. V dropped 6 bases and J dropped 6 bases, with 11 bases sitting between them.

This chain links TRBV7-6 with TRBJ1-1; the match to TRBD1 covers 8 bases. The CDR3 has 13 residues. In germline, CDR1 is SGHVS, CDR2 FNYEAQ. V trimming: 1 base; J trimming: 5 bases; junction bases outside the gene matches: 0. CDR3: CASSLGTGTEAFF. CDR3 nucleotide sequence: TGTGCCAGCAGCTTAGGGACAGGGACTGAAGCTTTCTTT.

This rearrangement joins TRBV7-2 to TRBJ2-2; no definite D call. V was clipped by 3 bases and J by 6 bases, with 11 bases between them. The CDR3 is made up of 14 amino acids. The V gene's germline CDR1 is SGHTA and CDR2 FQGNSA. The CDR3 is CASSFQRGPGELFF. The CDR3 DNA follows: TGTGCCAGCAGCTTCCAAAGAGGACCCGGGGAGCTGTTTTTT.

The V and J genes are TRBV24-1 and TRBJ2-2; D not resolved. V dropped 8 bases and J dropped 7 bases, with 7 bases sitting between them. CDR3 length: 11 residues. Germline lookup yields CDR1 KGHDR and CDR2 SFDVKD. In DNA form, the CDR3 reads TGTGCCACCAAGGAAAACGGGGAGCTGTTTTTT. Protein sequence: CATKENGELFF.

The chain joins TRBV28 to TRBJ1-4, with TRBD1 matching over 7 bases. V was clipped by 4 bases and J by 1 base; unmatched bases: 0. This CDR3 spans 14 amino acids. The germline V gene has CDR1 MDHEN and CDR2 SYDVKM. The CDR3 is CASSYRGTNEKLFF. The CDR3 nucleotides read TGTGCCAGCAGTTACAGGGGAACTAATGAAAAACTGTTTTTT.

The V gene is TRBV19, the J gene TRBJ1-5; TRBD1 is a possible D gene (5 bases). Germline-derived CDR1 and CDR2 are LNHDA and SQIVND (reference sequence). With 4 bases removed from V and 7 bases from J, the gap between germline ends came to 11 bases. The CDR3 spans 13 residues. The CDR3 sequence: CASSSRVSQPQHF. CDR3 sequence (DNA): TGTGCCAGTAGTAGCAGGGTGAGCCAGCCCCAGCATTTT.

The gene calls are TRBV5-8 and TRBJ1-2; 10 bases agree with TRBD1. The CDR3 contains 16 residues. CDR1 and CDR2 (germline): SGHTS, YDEGEE. The J segment lost 2 bases and the V segment lost 7 bases, leaving 11 bases of the junction unmatched. The CDR3 sequence is CASGPLRDRGNYGYTF. Here the CDR3 DNA reads TGTGCCAGCGGCCCGCTCCGGGACAGGGGAAACTATGGCTACACCTTC.

The chain employs TRBV5-4 and TRBJ1-2, with 10 nucleotides matching TRBD1. Trimming cost V 1 base and J 5 bases; bases outside gene matches: 8. The CDR3 consists of 16 residues. Germline values: CDR1 SGHNT, CDR2 YYREEE (reference sequence). The CDR3 here is CASSLSAGQGGYGYTF. The CDR3 DNA reads TGTGCCAGCAGCTTGAGTGCTGGACAGGGGGGGTATGGCTACACCTTC.

This clone is a singleton in its sample. The rearrangement uses TRBV5-8 and TRBJ1-4; possible D gene TRBD1, 6 bases. The V and J ends lost 4 bases and 0 bases respectively, with 10 bases between them. This CDR3 contains 15 residues. Germline values: CDR1 SGHTS, CDR2 YDEGEE. The chain's CDR3 is CASSGGQTTNEKLFF. The DNA for the CDR3 is TGTGCCAGCAGCGGGGGGCAGACAACTAATGAAAAACTGTTTTTT.

The chain recombines TRBV4-1 with TRBJ1-2; no definite D call. Per the germline V gene, CDR1 is MGHRA and CDR2 is YSYEKL. The CDR3 has 14 residues. V lost 0 bases and J 4 bases, leaving 9 bases between the germline ends. CDR3 loop: CASSQDQTVYGYTF. DNA for the CDR3: TGCGCCAGCAGCCAAGATCAGACGGTCTATGGCTACACCTTC.